The 23 T cell receptor beta chains listed next were all sequenced from one sample in a study of molecular identifiers for immune sequencing clone quantification (dated by TCRdb to the late 2010s). Receptor libraries were prepared by PCR. Instrument on record: Illumina HiSeq 4000. TCRdb itself trimmed the public reads at Q25 with fastp, ran MiXCR and retained productive beta chains. Each record represents a unique CDR3 protein, reported with the most common genes and DNA among its rows. In all, the sample holds fewer than 350,000 distinct CDR3 sequences, and about a fifth of those were seen once. The top ten clones comprise 0.7% to 0.9% of the sample. The sequenced material came from naive CD8+ T cells from blood, with Jurkat cell RNA spiked in. Interpreted using the paper, the cell subset or site label stands for: FACS-sorted CD8+CD4-CCR7+CD45RA+ naive T cells. The receptors come from a human donor in good health. Some libraries in this study had Jurkat cell RNA spiked in.

This clonotype was seen at least ten times. The chain is built from TRBV7-8 and TRBJ2-3, with D possibly being TRBD2 (5 bases). The length of the CDR3 is 16 residues. Per germline, CDR1 SGHVS and CDR2 FQNEAQ. The ends were cut back, 1 base at V and 0 bases at J, with 11 bases in the middle. CDR3 residues: CASSLVVAWSTDTQYF. In DNA, the CDR3 is TGTGCCAGCAGCTTAGTAGTAGCGTGGAGCACAGATACGCAGTATTTT.

This clonotype was seen many times. The chain employs TRBV6-5 and TRBJ2-7; D could derive from TRBD1 or TRBD2 (5 bases each). This CDR3 has 15 amino acids. V was shortened by 5 bases and J by 4 bases, with 18 bases between the two germline ends. CDR1 and CDR2 from the germline V gene are MNHEY and SVGAGI. CDR3 DNA sequence: TGTGCCAGCAGTCCTCCGGGACCGAGGCATTACGAGCAGTACTTC. Protein product: CASSPPGPRHYEQYF.

This clonotype is a singleton in its sample. Given a much more abundant clone one base away, this may be a read error. The J gene is TRBJ1-1, the V gene TRBV7-8, with 7 bases lining up with TRBD1. The CDR3 contains 14 residues. V was clipped by 6 bases and J by 2 bases; unmatched bases: 6. Germline V gene lookup returns CDR1 SGHVS and CDR2 FQNEAQ. The CDR3 sequence is CASRSRQGNTEAFF. The CDR3 DNA reads as TGTGCCAGCAGATCGAGACAGGGAAACACTGAAGCTTTCTTT.

This clonotype appeared many times. This chain connects TRBV27 to TRBJ2-7; 8 positions match TRBD2. Germline values: CDR1 MNHEY, CDR2 SMNVEV (reference sequence). The CDR3 contains 14 residues. V gave up 3 bases and J gave up 5 bases; unmatched junction bases: 6. In DNA form, the CDR3 reads TGTGCCAGCAGTTTTAACGGGGGGGCGAACGAGCAGTACTTC. Translation gives CASSFNGGANEQYF.

This clonotype has a handful of counts. J is TRBJ2-7 and V is TRBV7-2, with 11 bases aligning to TRBD2. The CDR3 spans 15 residues. In germline, CDR1 is SGHTA, CDR2 FQGNSA. With 5 bases clipped from V and 1 base from J, the junction kept 4 bases outside the gene matches. CDR3 nucleotide sequence: TGTGCCAGCAGCCTAAGACTAGCGGGATCCTACGAGCAGTACTTC. Translation gives CASSLRLAGSYEQYF.

This clonotype was counted only a few times. V gene TRBV2 combines with J gene TRBJ1-1; a possible D gene is TRBD1 (6 bases). Germline loops: CDR1 SNHLY, CDR2 FYNNEI. This CDR3 is 14 amino acids long. Trimming took off 8 bases at V and 2 bases at J, with 15 bases between the two ends. CDR3 sequence: CASEDRDLNTEAFF. The CDR3 DNA reads TGTGCCAGCGAGGACAGAGATTTAAACACTGAAGCTTTCTTT.

This clonotype came up many times. The rearrangement joins TRBV12-3 or TRBV12-4 to TRBJ2-5; D uncertain. This CDR3 has 13 residues. The V end was cut by 4 bases, the J end by 5 bases, with 11 bases between. The CDR3 nucleotides read TGTGCCAGCAGTTCTCCGATCCGGGAGACCCAGTACTTC. Translating it yields CASSSPIRETQYF.

This clonotype has at least ten counts. The rearrangement joins TRBV7-8 to TRBJ2-3; no clear D. There are 13 residues in the CDR3. V was cut by 3 bases and J by 6 bases, with 10 bases left in between. The germline V gene has CDR1 SGHVS and CDR2 FQNEAQ. CDR3 amino acids: CASSFSTLDTQYF. DNA for the CDR3: TGTGCCAGCAGCTTTAGTACTTTGGATACGCAGTATTTT.

In regard to this clonotype: A much larger clone lies a single base off, so this may be a read error. It is likely a read error, because the conserved phenylalanine at the end of the CDR3 is missing. The genes are TRBV7-8 and TRBJ2-5; TRBD1 might be the D (6 bases). Germline V CDR1 and CDR2: SGHVS, FQNEAQ. The CDR3 is made up of 16 amino acids. V lost 5 bases to trimming and J lost 1 base, with 17 bases between them. CDR3 amino acids: CASSTIPRGPQETQYL. As DNA, the CDR3 is TGTGCCAGCAGCACGATACCCAGGGGTCCCCAAGAGACCCAGTACCTC.

This clonotype has ten or more counts. The gene calls are TRBV3-1 and TRBJ1-1, with D uncertain. Between the trimmed V and J ends, which lost 0 bases and 1 base, there was a span of 6 bases. The CDR3 covers 14 residues. Germline values: CDR1 LGHDT, CDR2 YNNKEL (reference sequence). DNA for the CDR3: TGTGCCAGCAGCCAAGAATTCGAGAACACTGAAGCTTTCTTT. Protein product: CASSQEFENTEAFF.

About this clonotype: A much more abundant neighbour one base away suggests this may be a read error. The chain has TRBV7-9 and TRBJ1-1; no reliable D call. The V gene lost 8 bases and the J gene lost 6 bases, with 13 bases spanning the gap. The CDR3 contains 12 residues. Germline V CDR1 and CDR2: SEHNR, FQNEAQ (reference sequence). CDR3 sequence (DNA): TGTGCCAGCGGCTCACGCTCTTCTGAAGCTTTCTTT. Amino acids: CASGSRSSEAFF. The full variable domain, completed using reference TRBV7-9 and TRBJ1-1, is DTGVSQNPRHKITKRGQNVTFRCDPISEHNRLYWYRQTLGQGPEFLTYFQNEAQLEKSRLLSDRFSAERPKGSFSTLEIQRTEQGDSAMYLCASGSRSSEAFFGQGTRLTVV.

Notes on this clonotype: A much more abundant neighbour one base away suggests this may be a read error. The rearrangement uses TRBV28 and TRBJ2-6; a possible D gene is TRBD1 (5 bases). The CDR3 length is 13 residues. Germline CDR1 reads MDHEN; CDR2 reads SYDVKM. The DNA for the CDR3 is TGTGCCGGGTCGAATTCTGGGGCCAACGTCCTGGCTTTC. Its protein is CAGSNSGANVLAF.

This clonotype was picked up many times. The chain combines TRBV28 with TRBJ2-5; 7 bases agree with TRBD2. Losses at the gene ends were 3 bases for V and 2 bases for J; bases not matched to a gene: 9. The CDR3 has 16 residues. The V gene's germline CDR1 is MDHEN and CDR2 SYDVKM. The CDR3 spells CASSFPTDGGQETQYF. CDR3 in DNA: TGTGCCAGCAGTTTCCCCACAGACGGGGGGCAAGAGACCCAGTACTTC.

In its sample, this clonotype was seen many times. This sequence joins TRBV5-1 and TRBJ2-3, with unresolved D. The ends were cut back, 3 bases at V and 1 base at J, with 18 bases in the middle. This CDR3 comprises 17 residues. In germline, CDR1 is SGHRS, CDR2 YFSETQ. For the CDR3, the DNA is TGCGCCAGCAGCTCGGTAATGGACGGTCTTGGCACAGATACGCAGTATTTT. This sequence encodes CASSSVMDGLGTDTQYF.

Many counts were recorded for this clonotype. This chain uses TRBV2 with TRBJ2-2; 9 nucleotides match TRBD2. CDR1 is SNHLY, CDR2 FYNNEI, per germline. The CDR3 sequence is 17 residues long. J gave up 0 bases and V 5 bases, and 7 bases lay outside the gene matches. CDR3 in amino acids: CASSSVSGSPNTGELFF. CDR3 DNA: TGTGCCAGCAGTTCGGTTAGCGGGAGTCCGAACACCGGGGAGCTGTTTTTT.

Of note for this clonotype: Since a much larger clone is just one base distant, this may be a read error. This chain connects TRBV12-3 or TRBV12-4 to TRBJ2-1, with D possibly TRBD2 on 5 matching bases. The CDR3 is 12 residues long. Here the CDR3 reads CASTSEGIERFF. The CDR3, as DNA: TGTGCCAGCACCTCTGAGGGTATCGAGCGGTTCTTC.

This clonotype was seen once. V is TRBV10-3 and J is TRBJ2-7, with TRBD1 as a possible D gene (6 bases). The CDR3 sequence is 15 residues long. The germline gives CDR1 ENHRY, CDR2 SYGVKD. V lost 4 bases and J lost 1, with 14 bases in between. The CDR3 bases are TGTGCCATCAGTGGTATCCTGGACAGTTCCTACGAGCAGTACTTC. It translates to CAISGILDSSYEQYF.

This clonotype was detected ten times or more. This rearrangement joins TRBV7-8 to TRBJ2-1; a possible D gene is TRBD2 (5 bases). V lost 5 bases, J lost 0 bases, and 11 bases lay in between. The CDR3 runs 15 residues. CDR1 is SGHVS and CDR2 is FQNEAQ in the germline V gene. The CDR3 nucleotides read TGTGCCAGCAGCAAGGACGGGGTCTCCTACAATGAGCAGTTCTTC. It encodes CASSKDGVSYNEQFF.

The V gene is TRBV27, the J gene TRBJ1-2, with 7 bases fitting TRBD1. Unmatched junction bases numbered 8, after V lost 5 bases and J lost 5 bases. Germline CDR1 MNHEY, CDR2 SMNVEV (reference sequence). The CDR3 has 14 amino acids. The CDR3 nucleotides are TGTGCCAGCAGTACGTTACAGGGGTTTTATGGCTACACCTTC. This codes for CASSTLQGFYGYTF.

Points on this clonotype: A read error may be the cause here, since a much bigger clone is one base away. V is TRBV14 and J is TRBJ1-1; possibly TRBD1 for D (5 bases). There are 15 residues in the CDR3. In germline, CDR1 is SGHDN, CDR2 FVKESK. The V and J ends lost 3 bases and 6 bases respectively, with 17 bases between them. CDR3 protein: CASSQRHIWGSEAFF. DNA of the CDR3: TGTGCCAGCAGCCAGAGGCATATTTGGGGGTCTGAAGCTTTCTTT.

This clonotype was observed many times. The V gene is TRBV10-2, the J gene TRBJ1-2, with a tentative D call TRBD1 (5 bases). CDR1 and CDR2 (germline): WSHSY, SAAADI. CDR3 length: 13 amino acids. V was pared by 3 bases and J by 4 bases, with 9 bases between. The CDR3, as DNA: TGCGCCAGCAGTGAAGGGGCCGGCTATGGCTACACCTTC. Protein: CASSEGAGYGYTF.

About this clonotype itself: A much larger clonotype is one base distant, so this may be a read error. The chain has TRBV3-1 and TRBJ1-3; D ambiguous. Trimming took off 1 base at V and 2 bases at J, with 6 bases between the two ends. This CDR3 comprises 14 residues. Germline CDR1 reads LGHDT; CDR2 reads YNNKEL (reference sequence). This chain's CDR3 is CASSQGPPGNTIYF. In nucleotides, the CDR3 is TGTGCCAGCAGCCAAGGTCCCCCTGGAAACACCATATATTTT.

The table lists this clonotype with many counts. CDR3: CASSEAGGLNNEQFF. Here the CDR3 DNA reads TGTGCCAGCAGTGAAGCCGGGGGTCTCAACAATGAGCAGTTCTTC. V gene TRBV6-1 combines with J gene TRBJ2-1; a weak D match, TRBD2 (6 bases). The germline V gene encodes CDR1 MNHNS and CDR2 SASEGT. The CDR3 totals 15 residues. Deletions cut 0 bases from V and 5 bases from J, with 11 bases between.